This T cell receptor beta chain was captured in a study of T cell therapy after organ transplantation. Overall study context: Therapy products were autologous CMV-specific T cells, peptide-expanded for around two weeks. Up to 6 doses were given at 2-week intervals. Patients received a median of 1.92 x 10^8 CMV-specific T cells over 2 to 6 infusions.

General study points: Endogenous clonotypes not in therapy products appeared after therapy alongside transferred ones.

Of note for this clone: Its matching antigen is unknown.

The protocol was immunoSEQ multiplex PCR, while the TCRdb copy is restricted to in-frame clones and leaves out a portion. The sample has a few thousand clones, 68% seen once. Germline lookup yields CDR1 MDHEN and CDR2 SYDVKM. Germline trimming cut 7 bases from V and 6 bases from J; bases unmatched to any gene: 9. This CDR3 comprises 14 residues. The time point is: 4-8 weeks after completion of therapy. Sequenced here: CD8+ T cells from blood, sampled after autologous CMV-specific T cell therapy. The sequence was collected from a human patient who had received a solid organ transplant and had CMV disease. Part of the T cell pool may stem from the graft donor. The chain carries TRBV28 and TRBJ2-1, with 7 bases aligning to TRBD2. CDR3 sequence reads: CASIGVGGVNEQFF. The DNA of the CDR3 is TGTGCCAGCATAGGCGTGGGAGGGGTCAATGAGCAGTTCTTC.